This TCR beta chain comes out of a study of OX40 agonist ivuxolimab in advanced cancers. Study context: Dose-escalation patients had hepatocellular carcinoma, melanoma, renal cell or head and neck cancer. Study-level results: In a subset of nonresponders, normalized T-cell clonal expansion was also low. Partly responding patients at 0.1-3.0 mg/kg showed some of the smallest clonal expansion.

A history of autoimmune disease or systemic immunosuppression excluded patients. Measured with immunoSEQ multiplex PCR; TCRdb has only the in-frame clones, and not every one. The sample has approximately 70,000 clones, roughly four fifths seen once; the top ten hold approximately 0.4%. V dropped 2 bases and J dropped 0 bases, with 9 bases sitting between them. Germline loops: CDR1 SGHDN, CDR2 FVKESK. CDR3 length: 15 residues. For this clone: Its matching antigen is unknown.

Material: CD4+ or CD8+ T cells sorted from blood, obtained in a trial of the OX40 agonist ivuxolimab. The gene calls are TRBV14 and TRBJ2-3; no clear D gene. This TCR was sampled from an adult with an advanced solid tumor such as melanoma, head and neck, liver or kidney cancer. CDR3 DNA sequence: TGTGCCAGCAGCCAATTAACCACTAGCACAGATACGCAGTATTTT. Translated, it gives CASSQLTTSTDTQYF.